The 21 T cell receptor beta chains presented below share a single source sample, sequenced in a study of cytomegalovirus exposure and HLA in healthy donors. PCR primers comprised 60 Vbeta and 13 Jbeta primers. Profiled with immunoSEQ multiplex PCR; TCRdb holds only in-frame clones, not every one. The data hold over 95,000 clones, with 77% observed a single time. What was sequenced was PBMCs. All receptors come from a man aged 35-49 years in good health and CMV-seropositive.

Notes on this clone: Relative to the germline gene, one junction end is altered; a read error may explain this. The chain uses TRBV28 and TRBJ1-3, with 7 bases matching TRBD1. The CDR3 extends over 15 amino acids. Germline lookup yields CDR1 MDHEN and CDR2 SYDVKM. CDR3 bases: TGTGCCAGCAGGGCCAGGGGGAGATCTGGAAACGCCATATATTTT. Amino acids: CASRARGRSGNAIYF.

The CDR3 sequence is CASSSRTDPATF. The CDR3 region has the DNA TGTGCCAGCAGTTCGAGGACAGACCCGGCCACCTTC. The rearrangement links TRBV27 to TRBJ1-2; possible D gene TRBD1, 6 bases. The CDR3 runs 12 residues. Trimming stripped 4 bases from V and 13 bases from J, with 16 bases between. CDR1 and CDR2 from the germline V gene are MNHEY and SMNVEV (reference sequence).

The chain couples TRBV30 to TRBJ1-3; 10 bases are shared with TRBD1. The CDR3 covers 14 residues. The J segment lost 0 bases and the V segment lost 6 bases, leaving 2 bases of the junction unmatched. In germline, CDR1 is GTSNPN, CDR2 SVGIG (reference sequence). The DNA of the CDR3 is TGTGCCTGCGGGACAGGGGCCTCTGGAAACACCATATATTTT. It codes for CACGTGASGNTIYF.

The V and J genes are TRBV11-2 and TRBJ1-1, with D perhaps TRBD1 (6 bases). With 2 bases removed from V and 3 bases from J, the gap between germline ends came to 10 bases. CDR1 is SGHAT, CDR2 FQNNGV, per germline. The CDR3 has 14 amino acids. The CDR3 coding sequence is TGTGCCAGCAGCTTAACAGGGTCTGACACTGAAGCTTTCTTT. Residues: CASSLTGSDTEAFF.

The DNA of the CDR3 is TGTGCCAGCAGACAATCGCGGACTAATGAAAAACTGTTTTTT. Protein: CASRQSRTNEKLFF. The chain has TRBV28 and TRBJ1-4; D remains ambiguous. The germline gives CDR1 MDHEN, CDR2 SYDVKM. V lost 6 bases and J lost 2, with 10 bases in between. CDR3 length: 14 residues.

The CDR3 region has the DNA TGTGCCGTAACCGGAGTGAACACTGAAGCTTTCTTT. Translation gives CAVTGVNTEAFF. This chain connects TRBV6-5 to TRBJ1-1; no reliable D call. Germline assignment: CDR1 MNHEY and CDR2 SVGAGI. The CDR3 spans 12 residues. Trimming pared 11 bases from V and 0 bases from J, leaving 10 bases between.

The chain has TRBV27 and TRBJ2-7; 8 nucleotides line up with TRBD2. Germline V CDR1 and CDR2: MNHEY, SMNVEV (reference sequence). After removal of 4 bases from V and 3 bases from J, the junction contained 8 bases not matched to a gene. This CDR3 has 15 residues. The CDR3 coding sequence is TGTGCCAGCAGTTCCCTGACTAGCGTCGACTACGAGCAGTACTTC. Translating gives CASSSLTSVDYEQYF.

This chain joins TRBV30 and TRBJ2-1, with 7 bases lining up with TRBD2. Trimming at V came to 2 bases and at J to 6 bases, leaving 4 bases not matched to a gene. CDR3 size: 13 residues. The germline gives CDR1 GTSNPN, CDR2 SVGIG (reference sequence). This CDR3 reads CAWSTPGGNEQFF. The CDR3 region has the DNA TGTGCCTGGAGTACCCCGGGGGGCAATGAGCAGTTCTTC. Using reference TRBV30 and TRBJ2-1 for the parts outside the CDR3, the full variable domain is SQTIHQWPATLVQPVGSPLSLECTVEGTSNPNLYWYRQAAGRGLQLLFYSVGIGQISSEVPQNLSASRPQDRQFILSSKKLLLSDSGFYLCAWSTPGGNEQFFGPGTRLTVL.

This chain connects TRBV7-3 to TRBJ2-1; D perhaps matches TRBD1 (5 bases). Germline V gene data show CDR1 as SGHTA and CDR2 as FQGTGA. The CDR3 loop spans 14 amino acids. Trimming removed 2 bases at V and 10 bases at J, with 15 bases between. CDR3 sequence (DNA): TGTGCCAGCAGCTTACGATTTGGGGCTGGGGAGCAGTTCTTC. This gives the protein CASSLRFGAGEQFF.

Only one count was recorded for this clone. The chain has TRBV11-2 and TRBJ2-7; TRBD1 matches 7 bases. Germline values: CDR1 SGHAT, CDR2 FQNNGV. V shed 5 bases, J shed 6 bases, and the junction held 13 bases outside the gene matches. The CDR3 is made up of 15 amino acids. The CDR3 spells CASSAEGTAAAEQYF. DNA of the CDR3: TGTGCCAGCAGCGCGGAAGGGACAGCCGCTGCCGAGCAGTACTTC.

The chain couples TRBV16 to TRBJ1-5; possible D gene TRBD1, 6 bases. Germline-derived CDR1 and CDR2 are KGHSY and FQNENV. The germline V and J ends were trimmed by 2 bases and 0 bases, with 11 bases remaining between them. The CDR3 totals 16 residues. CDR3 protein: CASSQGGAYSNQPQHF. The CDR3 DNA reads as TGTGCCAGCAGCCAAGGGGGGGCGTATAGCAATCAGCCCCAGCATTTT.

CDR3 bases: TGCGCCAGCAGCCAAGTTAACAGGCTAGAAATTTCACCCCTCCACTTT. Residues: CASSQVNRLEISPLHF. The rearrangement links TRBV4-1 to TRBJ1-6, with D maybe TRBD1 (5 bases). Trimming cost V 1 base and J 9 bases, with 16 bases left between them. This CDR3 contains 16 residues. Germline V gene data show CDR1 as MGHRA and CDR2 as YSYEKL.

This chain connects TRBV6-5 to TRBJ2-7, with 7 bases that match TRBD2. Germline trimming cut 4 bases from V and 4 bases from J; bases unmatched to any gene: 13. CDR1 and CDR2 from the germline V gene are MNHEY and SVGAGI. The CDR3 length is 16 residues. CDR3 in amino acids: CASSWGGPKGGYEQYF. Written as DNA, the CDR3 is TGTGCCAGCAGTTGGGGGGGACCCAAAGGCGGTTACGAGCAGTACTTC.

The J gene is TRBJ2-1, the V gene TRBV5-1, with TRBD2 identical over 11 bases. V gave up 5 bases and J gave up 6 bases; unmatched junction bases: 10. This CDR3 comprises 16 residues. In germline, CDR1 is SGHRS, CDR2 YFSETQ. Written as DNA, the CDR3 is TGCGCCAGCAGTAGAACGACTAGCGGGGTACCCAATGAGCAGTTCTTC. Amino acids: CASSRTTSGVPNEQFF. Using reference TRBV5-1 and TRBJ2-1 for the parts outside the CDR3, the full variable domain is KAGVTQTPRYLIKTRGQQVTLSCSPISGHRSVSWYQQTPGQGLQFLFEYFSETQRNKGNFPGRFSGRQFSNSRSEMNVSTLELGDSALYLCASSRTTSGVPNEQFFGPGTRLTVL.

The chain joins TRBV6-5 to TRBJ2-7; 12 bases line up with TRBD1. Germline CDR1 and CDR2: MNHEY and SVGAGI. The CDR3 contains 14 residues. J lost 5 bases, V lost 5 bases, and 4 bases had no gene match. The chain's CDR3 is CASSRDRGQNEQYF. The CDR3 DNA reads as TGTGCCAGCAGTAGGGACAGGGGGCAAAACGAGCAGTACTTC.

V and J are TRBV28 and TRBJ2-7, with 7 bases that match TRBD1. This CDR3 is built from 16 residues. Germline V gene lookup returns CDR1 MDHEN and CDR2 SYDVKM. V was clipped by 0 bases and J by 1 base; unmatched bases: 6. CDR3 amino acids: CASSLWRETGSYEQYF. For the CDR3, the DNA is TGTGCCAGCAGTTTATGGCGCGAGACAGGGTCCTACGAGCAGTACTTC.

The chain joins TRBV19 to TRBJ2-7, with a weak D call TRBD2 (5 bases). Germline values: CDR1 LNHDA, CDR2 SQIVND (reference sequence). The CDR3 consists of 17 residues. V was trimmed by 3 bases and J by 3 bases, leaving 21 bases between them. For the CDR3, the DNA is TGTGCCAGTAGTATGACGGGGTCAAAAAGTCGAGGCTACGAGCAGTACTTC. It codes for CASSMTGSKSRGYEQYF.

The chain links TRBV6-1 to TRBJ2-7, with TRBD2 matching 7 bases. The CDR3 is 15 residues long. Germline V gene sequence: CDR1 MNHNS, CDR2 SASEGT. The J segment lost 0 bases and the V segment lost 6 bases, leaving 8 bases of the junction unmatched. This CDR3 is CASRISGASSYEQYF. The CDR3 region has the DNA TGTGCCAGCAGGATAAGCGGGGCGAGCTCCTACGAGCAGTACTTC.

This chain uses TRBV19 with TRBJ1-6; TRBD1 aligns across 7 bases. Losses at the gene ends were 8 bases for V and 2 bases for J; bases not matched to a gene: 6. The CDR3 is made up of 15 amino acids. Germline lookup yields CDR1 LNHDA and CDR2 SQIVND (reference sequence). CDR3 sequence: CASGEDRAYNSPLHF. In nucleotides, the CDR3 is TGTGCCAGTGGAGAAGACAGGGCCTATAATTCACCCCTCCACTTT.

V gene TRBV27 combines with J gene TRBJ1-2; D is unclear. The length of the CDR3 is 15 residues. In germline, CDR1 is MNHEY, CDR2 SMNVEV (reference sequence). V lost 5 bases and J lost 2, with 15 bases in between. The CDR3 is CASSPTPGSNYGYTF. CDR3 bases: TGTGCCAGCAGTCCCACCCCAGGCTCCAACTATGGCTACACCTTC.

The CDR3 spells CAWRTPSLGGKVEQYF. For the CDR3, the DNA is TGTGCCTGGAGAACCCCGTCATTGGGGGGTAAAGTTGAGCAGTACTTC. The genes are TRBV30 and TRBJ2-7; a weak D match, TRBD2 (6 bases). V lost 3 bases and J 7 bases, leaving 25 bases between the germline ends. Germline CDR1 and CDR2: GTSNPN and SVGIG (reference sequence). The CDR3 runs to 16 residues. The full variable domain, completed using reference TRBV30 and TRBJ2-7, is SQTIHQWPATLVQPVGSPLSLECTVEGTSNPNLYWYRQAAGRGLQLLFYSVGIGQISSEVPQNLSASRPQDRQFILSSKKLLLSDSGFYLCAWRTPSLGGKVEQYFGPGTRLTVT.